The clone carrying this T cell receptor beta chain was picked up a small number of times. As yet, its antigen is unknown. This specimen belongs to a study of CD8+ T cells in alopecia areata. At the level of the study: It was oral tofacitinib, at 5 to 10 mg twice daily, that treated patients received. The share of scalp area affected provided the severity score for treated patients.

General study points: Affected scalp, especially in alopecia totalis/universalis, had a higher clonality than normal scalp did. Patients displayed less clarity in TCR sharing than mice, a finding possibly related to HLA.

V shed 2 bases and J shed 5 bases, with 3 bases lying between them. The CDR3 has 11 amino acids. Germline V gene sequence: CDR1 LNHDA, CDR2 SQIVND (reference sequence). Sample treatment: oral pan-JAK inhibitor, 5-10 mg twice daily. Following RNA extraction, reverse transcription yielded cDNA that acted as the sequencing template. Clones were sequenced by immunoSEQ multiplex PCR, and TCRdb holds only the in-frame ones, with some missing. The sample lists more than 200,000 clones, over 60% seen once, with approximately 1.2% in the top ten. The sequence derives from a human donor with alopecia areata. This sequence joins TRBV19 and TRBJ1-1; D is unclear. Material: CD4+ T cells sorted from blood, obtained at roughly week 45, from a patient treated with tofacitinib. The CDR3 is CASSIWTEAFF. The CDR3 DNA sequence: TGTGCCAGTAGTATATGGACTGAAGCTTTCTTT.